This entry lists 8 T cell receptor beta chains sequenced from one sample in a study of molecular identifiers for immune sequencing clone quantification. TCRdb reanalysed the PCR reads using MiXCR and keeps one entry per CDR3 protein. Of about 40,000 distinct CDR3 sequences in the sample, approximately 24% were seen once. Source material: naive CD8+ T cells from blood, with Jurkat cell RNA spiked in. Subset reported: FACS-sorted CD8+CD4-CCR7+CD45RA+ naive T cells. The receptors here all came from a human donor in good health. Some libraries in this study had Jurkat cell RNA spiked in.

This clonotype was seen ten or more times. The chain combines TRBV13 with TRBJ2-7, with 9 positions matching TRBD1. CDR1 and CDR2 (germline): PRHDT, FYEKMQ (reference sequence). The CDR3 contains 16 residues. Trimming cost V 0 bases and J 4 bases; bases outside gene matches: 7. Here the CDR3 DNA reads TGTGCCAGCAGCTTAGGAGGGACAGGGCCCCTGTACGAGCAGTACTTC. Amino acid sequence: CASSLGGTGPLYEQYF.

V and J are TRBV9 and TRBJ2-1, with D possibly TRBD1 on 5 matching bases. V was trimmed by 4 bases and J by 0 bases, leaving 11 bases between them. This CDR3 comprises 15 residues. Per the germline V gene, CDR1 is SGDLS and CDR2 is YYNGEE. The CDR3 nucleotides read TGTGCCAGCAGCACAGGAACAAGCTCCTACAATGAGCAGTTCTTC. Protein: CASSTGTSSYNEQFF.

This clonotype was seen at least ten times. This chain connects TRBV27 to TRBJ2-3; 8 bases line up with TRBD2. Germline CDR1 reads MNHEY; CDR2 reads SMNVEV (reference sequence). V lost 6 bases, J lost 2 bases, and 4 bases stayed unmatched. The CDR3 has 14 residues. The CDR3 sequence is CASSDGLATDTQYF. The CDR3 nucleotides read TGTGCCAGCAGCGACGGACTAGCCACAGATACGCAGTATTTT.

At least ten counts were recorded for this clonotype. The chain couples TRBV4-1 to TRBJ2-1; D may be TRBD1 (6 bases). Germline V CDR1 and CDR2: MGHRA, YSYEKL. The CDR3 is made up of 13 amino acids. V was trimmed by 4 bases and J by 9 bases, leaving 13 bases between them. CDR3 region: CASSLTTGTEQFF. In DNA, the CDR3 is TGCGCCAGCAGCCTAACCACAGGGACTGAGCAGTTCTTC.

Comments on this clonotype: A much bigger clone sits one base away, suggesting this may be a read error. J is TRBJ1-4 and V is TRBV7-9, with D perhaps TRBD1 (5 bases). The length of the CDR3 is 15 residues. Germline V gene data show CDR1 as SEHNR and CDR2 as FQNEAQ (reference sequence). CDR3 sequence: CASSPPVGLNGKLFF. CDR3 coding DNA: TGTGCCAGCAGCCCGCCTGTGGGACTAAATGGAAAACTGTTTTTT. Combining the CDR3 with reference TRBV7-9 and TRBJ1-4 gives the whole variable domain DTGVSQNPRHKITKRGQNVTFRCDPISEHNRLYWYRQTLGQGPEFLTYFQNEAQLEKSRLLSDRFSAERPKGSFSTLEIQRTEQGDSAMYLCASSPPVGLNGKLFFGSGTQLSVL.

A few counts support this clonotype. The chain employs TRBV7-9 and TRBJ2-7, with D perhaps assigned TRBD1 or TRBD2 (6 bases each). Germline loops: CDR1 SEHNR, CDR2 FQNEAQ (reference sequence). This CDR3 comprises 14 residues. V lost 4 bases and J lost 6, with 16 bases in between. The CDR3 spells CASSSDSGASEQYF. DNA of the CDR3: TGTGCCAGCAGCTCAGACTCGGGGGCAAGCGAGCAGTACTTC.

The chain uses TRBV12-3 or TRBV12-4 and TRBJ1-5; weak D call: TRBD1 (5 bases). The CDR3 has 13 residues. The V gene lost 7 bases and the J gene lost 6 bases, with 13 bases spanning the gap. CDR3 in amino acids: CASTGTWSQPQHF. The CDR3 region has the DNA TGTGCCAGCACCGGGACTTGGTCTCAGCCCCAGCATTTT.

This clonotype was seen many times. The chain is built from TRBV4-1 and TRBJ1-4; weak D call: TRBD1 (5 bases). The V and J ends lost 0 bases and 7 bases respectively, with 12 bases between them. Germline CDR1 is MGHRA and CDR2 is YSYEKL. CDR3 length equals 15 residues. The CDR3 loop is CASSQDGGSPEKLFF. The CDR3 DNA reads TGCGCCAGCAGCCAAGATGGGGGGAGCCCTGAAAAACTGTTTTTT.